The clone carrying this TCR beta chain was recorded at least ten times. TCRdb called the 5' RACE reads again in MiXCR, with one record for every CDR3 protein. Of 55,000 to 65,000 distinct CDR3 sequences in the sample, 3.5% to 4.5% were seen once. These data originate in a study of neurological immune-mediated disorders. The V end lost 6 bases, the J end lost 3 bases, and 12 bases lay between the germline ends. This CDR3 is 14 amino acids long. The TCR originated in a woman aged 50 to 65 with multiple sclerosis. The sequenced material came from PBMCs. The chain couples TRBV12-3 or TRBV12-4 to TRBJ1-3; D perhaps matches TRBD1 (5 bases). The CDR3 coding sequence is TGTGCCAGCAGCTCCGGGGGGTATGGAAACACCATATATTTT. Its translation: CASSSGGYGNTIYF.